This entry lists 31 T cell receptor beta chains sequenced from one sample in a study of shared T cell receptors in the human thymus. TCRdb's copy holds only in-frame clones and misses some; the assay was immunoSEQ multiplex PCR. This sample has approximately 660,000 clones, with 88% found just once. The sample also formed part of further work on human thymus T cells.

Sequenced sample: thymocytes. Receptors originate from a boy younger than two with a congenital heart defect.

This CDR3 reads CASSSAGGPGELFF. CDR3 DNA sequence: TGTGCCAGCAGCTCAGCGGGAGGGCCGGGGGAGCTGTTTTTT. The chain is built from TRBV14 and TRBJ2-2; TRBD2 matches at 10 bases. CDR3 length: 14 amino acids. V shed 5 bases and J 8 bases; nucleotides not matched to a gene: 5. The germline CDR1 and CDR2 sequences are SGHDN and FVKESK.

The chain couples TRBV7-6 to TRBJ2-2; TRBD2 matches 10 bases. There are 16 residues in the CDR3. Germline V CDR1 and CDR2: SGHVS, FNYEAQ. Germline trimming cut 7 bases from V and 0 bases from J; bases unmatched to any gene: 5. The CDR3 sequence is CASTKGTSANTGELFF. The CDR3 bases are TGTGCCAGCACCAAAGGGACTAGCGCGAACACCGGGGAGCTGTTTTTT.

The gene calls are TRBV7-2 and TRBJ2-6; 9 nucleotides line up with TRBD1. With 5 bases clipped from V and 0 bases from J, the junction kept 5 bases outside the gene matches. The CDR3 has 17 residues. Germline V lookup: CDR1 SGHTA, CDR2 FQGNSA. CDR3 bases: TGTGCCAGCAGCCCTACGGGACAGGGCTCTGGGGCCAACGTCCTGACTTTC. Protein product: CASSPTGQGSGANVLTF.

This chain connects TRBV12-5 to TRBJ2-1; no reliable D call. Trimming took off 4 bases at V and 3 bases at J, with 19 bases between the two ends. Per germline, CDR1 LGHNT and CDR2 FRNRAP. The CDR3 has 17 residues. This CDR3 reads CASGWPSLLHYYNEQFF. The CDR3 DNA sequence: TGTGCTAGTGGTTGGCCCTCCCTACTTCACTACTACAATGAGCAGTTCTTC. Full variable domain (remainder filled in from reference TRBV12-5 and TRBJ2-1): DARVTQTPRHKVTEMGQEVTMRCQPILGHNTVFWYRQTMMQGLELLAYFRNRAPLDDSGMPKDRFSAEMPDATLATLKIQPSEPRDSAVYFCASGWPSLLHYYNEQFFGPGTRLTVL.

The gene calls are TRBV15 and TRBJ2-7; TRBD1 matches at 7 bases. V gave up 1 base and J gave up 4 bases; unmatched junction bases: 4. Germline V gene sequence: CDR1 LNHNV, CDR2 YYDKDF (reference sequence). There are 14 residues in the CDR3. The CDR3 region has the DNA TGTGCCACCAGCAGAGGAGCCAGGGGGTACGAGCAGTACTTC. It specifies CATSRGARGYEQYF.

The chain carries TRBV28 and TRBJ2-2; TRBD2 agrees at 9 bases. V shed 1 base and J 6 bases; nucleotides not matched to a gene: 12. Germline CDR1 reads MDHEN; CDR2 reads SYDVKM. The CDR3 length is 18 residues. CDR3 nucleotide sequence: TGTGCCAGCAGTTTATTTCGGGATAGCGGGAGAGTTCCCGGGGAGCTGTTTTTT. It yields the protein CASSLFRDSGRVPGELFF.

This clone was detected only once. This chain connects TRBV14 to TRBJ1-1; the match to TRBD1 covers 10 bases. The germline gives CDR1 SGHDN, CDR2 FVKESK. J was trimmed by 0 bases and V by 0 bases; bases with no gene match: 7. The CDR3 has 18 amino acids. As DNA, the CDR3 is TGTGCCAGCAGCCAAGACGGGACAGGGGTTCGGGTGAACACTGAAGCTTTCTTT. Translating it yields CASSQDGTGVRVNTEAFF.

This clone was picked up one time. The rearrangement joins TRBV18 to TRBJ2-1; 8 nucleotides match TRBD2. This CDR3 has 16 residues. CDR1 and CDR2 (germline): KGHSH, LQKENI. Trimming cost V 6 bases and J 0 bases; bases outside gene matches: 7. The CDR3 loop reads CASSVTGGSSYNEQFF. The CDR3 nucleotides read TGTGCCAGCTCCGTAACGGGGGGGAGCTCCTACAATGAGCAGTTCTTC.

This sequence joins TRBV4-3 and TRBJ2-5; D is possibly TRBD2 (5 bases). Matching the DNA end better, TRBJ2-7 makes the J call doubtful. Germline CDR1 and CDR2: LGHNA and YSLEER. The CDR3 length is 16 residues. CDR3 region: CASSAQTGKGPFEQYF. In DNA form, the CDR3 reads TGCGCCAGCAGCGCGCAAACCGGGAAGGGTCCTTTCGAGCAGTACTTC.

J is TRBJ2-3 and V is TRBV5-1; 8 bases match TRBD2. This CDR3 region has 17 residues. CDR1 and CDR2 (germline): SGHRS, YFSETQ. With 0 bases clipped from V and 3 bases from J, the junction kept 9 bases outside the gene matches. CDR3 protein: CASSLGLAGPWTDTQYF. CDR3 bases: TGCGCCAGCAGCTTGGGTCTAGCGGGCCCTTGGACAGATACGCAGTATTTT. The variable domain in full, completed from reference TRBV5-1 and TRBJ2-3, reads KAGVTQTPRYLIKTRGQQVTLSCSPISGHRSVSWYQQTPGQGLQFLFEYFSETQRNKGNFPGRFSGRQFSNSRSEMNVSTLELGDSALYLCASSLGLAGPWTDTQYFGPGTRLTVL.

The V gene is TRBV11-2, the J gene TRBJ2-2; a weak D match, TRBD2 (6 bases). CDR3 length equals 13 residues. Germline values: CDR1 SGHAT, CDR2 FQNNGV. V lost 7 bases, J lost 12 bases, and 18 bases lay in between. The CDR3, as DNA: TGTGCCAGCACCACGGGGGTCGGATATAAGCTGTTTTTT. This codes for CASTTGVGYKLFF.

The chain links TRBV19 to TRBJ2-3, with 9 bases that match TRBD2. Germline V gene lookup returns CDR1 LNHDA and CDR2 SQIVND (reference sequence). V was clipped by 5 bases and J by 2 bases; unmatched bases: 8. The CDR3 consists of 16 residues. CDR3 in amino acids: CASSLRLAEATDTQYF. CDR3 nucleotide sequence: TGTGCCAGTAGTCTACGACTAGCGGAGGCCACAGATACGCAGTATTTT.

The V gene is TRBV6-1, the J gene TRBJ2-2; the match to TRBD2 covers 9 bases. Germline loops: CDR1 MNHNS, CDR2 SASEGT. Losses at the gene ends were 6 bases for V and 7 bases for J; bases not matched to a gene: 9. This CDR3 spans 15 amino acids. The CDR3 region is CASSRTSGWSGELFF. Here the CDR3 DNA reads TGTGCCAGCAGCCGTACTAGCGGGTGGAGCGGGGAGCTGTTTTTT.

The CDR3 spells CASSPLAGTGREQYF. The CDR3 coding sequence is TGCGCCAGCAGCCCCTTGGCCGGGACAGGGCGCGAGCAGTACTTC. The gene calls are TRBV4-1 and TRBJ2-7; 9 positions agree with TRBD1. Germline CDR1 is MGHRA and CDR2 is YSYEKL. The CDR3 has 15 residues. After removal of 4 bases from V and 6 bases from J, the junction contained 10 bases not matched to a gene.

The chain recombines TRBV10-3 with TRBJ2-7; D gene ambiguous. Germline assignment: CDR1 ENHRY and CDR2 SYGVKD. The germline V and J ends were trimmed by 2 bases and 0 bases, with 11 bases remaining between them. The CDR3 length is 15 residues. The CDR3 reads CAISEGPQASYEQYF. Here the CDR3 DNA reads TGTGCCATCAGTGAGGGCCCCCAGGCCTCCTACGAGCAGTACTTC.

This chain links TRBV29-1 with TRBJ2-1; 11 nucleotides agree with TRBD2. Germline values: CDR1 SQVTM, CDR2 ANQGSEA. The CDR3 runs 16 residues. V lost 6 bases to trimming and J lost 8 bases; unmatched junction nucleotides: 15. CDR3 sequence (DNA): TGCAGCGTCCCCGGGGGTAGCGGGAGGGCCGGGGATGAGCAGTTCTTC. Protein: CSVPGGSGRAGDEQFF.

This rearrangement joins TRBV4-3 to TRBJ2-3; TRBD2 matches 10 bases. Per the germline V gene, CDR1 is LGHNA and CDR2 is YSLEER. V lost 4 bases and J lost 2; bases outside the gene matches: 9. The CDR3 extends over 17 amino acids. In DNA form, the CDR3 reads TGCGCCAGCAGCCCTTCTACTAGCGGGGATAACACAGATACGCAGTATTTT. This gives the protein CASSPSTSGDNTDTQYF.

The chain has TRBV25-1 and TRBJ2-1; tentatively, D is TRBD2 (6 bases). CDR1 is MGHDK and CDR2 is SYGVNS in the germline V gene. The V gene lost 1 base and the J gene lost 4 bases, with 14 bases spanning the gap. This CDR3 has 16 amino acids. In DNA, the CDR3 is TGTGCCAGCAGTGAATCGGGGGAGGCGTTTTACAATGAGCAGTTCTTC. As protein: CASSESGEAFYNEQFF.

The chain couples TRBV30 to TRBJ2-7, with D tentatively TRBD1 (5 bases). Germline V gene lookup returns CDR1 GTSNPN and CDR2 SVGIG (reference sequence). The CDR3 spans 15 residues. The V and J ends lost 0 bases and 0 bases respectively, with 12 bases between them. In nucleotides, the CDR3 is TGTGCCTGGAGTGTAGGCCAAGACAGCTCCTACGAGCAGTACTTC. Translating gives CAWSVGQDSSYEQYF. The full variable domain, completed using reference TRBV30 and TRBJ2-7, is SQTIHQWPATLVQPVGSPLSLECTVEGTSNPNLYWYRQAAGRGLQLLFYSVGIGQISSEVPQNLSASRPQDRQFILSSKKLLLSDSGFYLCAWSVGQDSSYEQYFGPGTRLTVT.

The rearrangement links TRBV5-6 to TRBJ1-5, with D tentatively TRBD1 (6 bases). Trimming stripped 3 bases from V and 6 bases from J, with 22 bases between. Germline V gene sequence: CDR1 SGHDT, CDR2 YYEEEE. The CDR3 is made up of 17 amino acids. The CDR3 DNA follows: TGTGCCAGCAGCTCGCGGGGCAGGGAGGGGGTTAGTCAGCCCCAGCATTTT. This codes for CASSSRGREGVSQPQHF.

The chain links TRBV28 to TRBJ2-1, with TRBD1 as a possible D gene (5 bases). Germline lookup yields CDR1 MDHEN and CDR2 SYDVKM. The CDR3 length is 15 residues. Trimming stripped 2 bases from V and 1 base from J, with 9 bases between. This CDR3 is CASSLRQGSYNEQFF. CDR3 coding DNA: TGTGCCAGCAGTTTACGGCAGGGTTCCTACAATGAGCAGTTCTTC. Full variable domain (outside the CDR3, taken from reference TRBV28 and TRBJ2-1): DVKVTQSSRYLVKRTGEKVFLECVQDMDHENMFWYRQDPGLGLRLIYFSYDVKMKEKGDIPEGYSVSREKKERFSLILESASTNQTSMYLCASSLRQGSYNEQFFGPGTRLTVL.

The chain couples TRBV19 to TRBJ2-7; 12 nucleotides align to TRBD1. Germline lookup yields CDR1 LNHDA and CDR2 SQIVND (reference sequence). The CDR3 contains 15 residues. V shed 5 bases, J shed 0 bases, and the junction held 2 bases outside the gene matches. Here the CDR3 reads CASSLGQGASYEQYF. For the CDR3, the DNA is TGTGCCAGTAGTTTGGGACAGGGGGCCTCCTACGAGCAGTACTTC. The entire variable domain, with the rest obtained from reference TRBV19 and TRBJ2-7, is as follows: DGGITQSPKYLFRKEGQNVTLSCEQNLNHDAMYWYRQDPGQGLRLIYYSQIVNDFQKGDIAEGYSVSREKKESFPLTVTSAQKNPTAFYLCASSLGQGASYEQYFGPGTRLTVT.

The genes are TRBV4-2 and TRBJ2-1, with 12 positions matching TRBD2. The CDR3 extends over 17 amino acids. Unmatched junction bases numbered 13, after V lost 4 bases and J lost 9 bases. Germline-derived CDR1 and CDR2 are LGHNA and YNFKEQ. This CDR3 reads CASSPTRTSGKWGEQFF. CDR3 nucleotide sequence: TGTGCCAGCAGCCCTACCCGGACTAGCGGGAAATGGGGTGAGCAGTTCTTC.

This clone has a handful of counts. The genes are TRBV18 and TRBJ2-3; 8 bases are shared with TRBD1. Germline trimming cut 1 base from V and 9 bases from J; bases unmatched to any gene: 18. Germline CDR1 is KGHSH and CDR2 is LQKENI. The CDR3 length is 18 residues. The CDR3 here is CASSPRPLQGDSRWTQYF. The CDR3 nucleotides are TGTGCCAGCTCACCACGGCCGTTACAGGGGGATTCACGTTGGACGCAGTATTTT.

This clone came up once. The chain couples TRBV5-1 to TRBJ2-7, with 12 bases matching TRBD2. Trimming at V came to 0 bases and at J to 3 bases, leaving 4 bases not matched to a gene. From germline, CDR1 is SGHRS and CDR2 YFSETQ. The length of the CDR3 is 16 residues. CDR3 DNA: TGCGCCAGCAGCTTGGCGGGGGGACTAGCGGGCTACGAGCAGTACTTC. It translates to CASSLAGGLAGYEQYF.

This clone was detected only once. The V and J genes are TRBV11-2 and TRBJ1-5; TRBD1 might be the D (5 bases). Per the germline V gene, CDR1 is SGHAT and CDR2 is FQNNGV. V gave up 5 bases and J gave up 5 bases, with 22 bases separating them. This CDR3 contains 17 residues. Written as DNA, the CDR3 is TGTGCCAGCAGCACCCGTAAAGGGGAGGGTGGGGATCAGCCCCAGCATTTT. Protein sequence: CASSTRKGEGGDQPQHF.

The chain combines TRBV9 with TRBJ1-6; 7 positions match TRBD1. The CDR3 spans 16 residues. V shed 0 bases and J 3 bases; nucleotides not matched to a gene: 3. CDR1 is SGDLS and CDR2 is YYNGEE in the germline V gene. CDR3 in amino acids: CASSVAGTDYNSPLHF. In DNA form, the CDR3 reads TGTGCCAGCAGCGTAGCTGGGACAGACTATAATTCACCCCTCCACTTT.

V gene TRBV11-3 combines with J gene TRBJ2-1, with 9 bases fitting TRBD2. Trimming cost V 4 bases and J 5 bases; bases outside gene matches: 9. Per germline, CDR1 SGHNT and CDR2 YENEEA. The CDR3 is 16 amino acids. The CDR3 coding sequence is TGTGCCAGCAGCTCTCCGGGACTAGCTGAACACAATGAGCAGTTCTTC. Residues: CASSSPGLAEHNEQFF.

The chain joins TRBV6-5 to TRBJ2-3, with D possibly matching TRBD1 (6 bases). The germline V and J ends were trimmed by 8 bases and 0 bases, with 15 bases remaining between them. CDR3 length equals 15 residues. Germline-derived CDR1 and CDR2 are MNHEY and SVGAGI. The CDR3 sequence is CASRETGLSTDTQYF. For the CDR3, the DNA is TGTGCCAGCCGCGAAACAGGGCTGAGCACAGATACGCAGTATTTT.

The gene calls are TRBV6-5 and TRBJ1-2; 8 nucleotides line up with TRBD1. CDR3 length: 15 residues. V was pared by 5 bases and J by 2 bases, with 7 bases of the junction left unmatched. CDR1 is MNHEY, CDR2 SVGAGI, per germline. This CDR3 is CASSPSTGVNYGYTF. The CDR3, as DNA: TGTGCCAGCAGTCCCTCGACAGGGGTGAACTATGGCTACACCTTC.

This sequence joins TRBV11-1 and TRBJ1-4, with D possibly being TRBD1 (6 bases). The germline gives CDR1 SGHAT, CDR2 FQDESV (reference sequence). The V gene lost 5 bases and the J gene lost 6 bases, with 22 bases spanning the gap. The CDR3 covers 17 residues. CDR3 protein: CASSPGAQQGGDEKLFF. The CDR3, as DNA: TGTGCCAGCAGCCCCGGGGCCCAACAGGGTGGAGATGAAAAACTGTTTTTT.